This TCR beta chain is from a study of post-analysis software for immune sequencing data. About the research overall: Courses of disease covered relapsing-remitting, secondary progressive and progressive-relapsing multiple sclerosis. Points from the study as a whole: Significantly lower normalized Chao1 diversity was found in patients with multiple sclerosis relative to controls. TRBV5-6, TRBV5-1 and TRBV20-1 were among roughly 5 TRBV segments more frequent in patients than controls. By F measure, strong co-clustering occurred among samples prepared in the same batch.

This clonotype appeared many times. What it binds is not known. Built from TCR beta cDNA, the libraries had unique molecular identifiers in them. TCRdb reanalysed the PCR reads using MiXCR and keeps one entry per CDR3 protein. The table records 250,000 to 300,000 distinct CDR3 sequences, 30% to 45% of them present only once. The CDR3 loop spans 15 amino acids. Germline V lookup: CDR1 KGHSH, CDR2 LQKENI. V dropped 3 bases and J dropped 3 bases, with 12 bases sitting between them. This receptor was obtained from a girl aged 5 to 17 with multiple sclerosis. The rearrangement links TRBV18 to TRBJ1-5; D call uncertain. Sequencing used blood. The CDR3 here is CASSPRRAANQPQHF. The CDR3 coding sequence is TGTGCCAGCTCACCGAGGCGCGCCGCCAATCAGCCCCAGCATTTT.